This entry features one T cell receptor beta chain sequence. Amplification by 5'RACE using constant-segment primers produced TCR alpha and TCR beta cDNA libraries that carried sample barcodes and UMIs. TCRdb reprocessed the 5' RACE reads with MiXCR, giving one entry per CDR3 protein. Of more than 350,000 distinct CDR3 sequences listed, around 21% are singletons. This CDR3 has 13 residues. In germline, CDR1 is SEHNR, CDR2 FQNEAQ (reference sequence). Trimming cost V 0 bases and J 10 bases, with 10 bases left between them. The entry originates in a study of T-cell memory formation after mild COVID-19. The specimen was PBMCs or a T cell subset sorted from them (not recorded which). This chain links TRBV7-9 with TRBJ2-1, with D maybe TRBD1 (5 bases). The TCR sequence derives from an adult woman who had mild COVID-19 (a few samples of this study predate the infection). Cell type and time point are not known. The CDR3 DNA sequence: TGTGCCAGCAGCTTAGCAGGGGAAGGAGAGCAGTTCTTC. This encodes CASSLAGEGEQFF.